The 11 T cell receptor beta chains below all came from one sample that was sequenced in a study of blood T cell repertoires in COVID-19. Repertoires were generated with immunoSEQ multiplex PCR, while TCRdb's copy carries only in-frame clones and drops some. The sample contains 120,000 or so clones, 86% of which appear only once. Material for sequencing was peripheral blood. The receptors shown here come from a middle-aged man with acute or convalescent COVID-19.

The rearrangement uses TRBV19 and TRBJ1-5; 11 nucleotides match TRBD1. This CDR3 spans 14 amino acids. Trimming removed 4 bases from V and 8 bases from J; junction bases left unmatched: 4. Per germline, CDR1 LNHDA and CDR2 SQIVND (reference sequence). Here the CDR3 reads CASSRDRGTEPQHF. The CDR3, as DNA: TGTGCCAGTAGTAGGGACAGGGGGACGGAGCCCCAGCATTTT.

This sequence joins TRBV18 and TRBJ1-1, with D uncertain. The CDR3 consists of 12 residues. Germline V gene lookup returns CDR1 KGHSH and CDR2 LQKENI. The V end lost 8 bases, the J end lost 5 bases, and 12 bases lay between the germline ends. CDR3 bases: TGTGCCAGCGGGTCGGGCGGGACTGAAGCTTTCTTT. This gives the protein CASGSGGTEAFF.

The chain recombines TRBV5-4 with TRBJ2-2, with 7 bases that match TRBD2. The CDR3 is 14 residues long. Germline V gives CDR1 SGHNT, CDR2 YYREEE (reference sequence). V shed 4 bases and J 7 bases; nucleotides not matched to a gene: 7. CDR3: CASSRPSGDGELFF. CDR3 sequence (DNA): TGTGCCAGCAGCAGGCCTAGCGGAGACGGGGAGCTGTTTTTT.

The V call is TRBV3-1 (or the pseudogene TRBV3-2), the J call TRBJ1-6, with 9 bases fitting TRBD1. CDR1 is LGHDT and CDR2 is YNNKEL in the germline V gene (reference sequence). The ends lost 3 bases at V and 4 bases at J; junction bases unmatched: 4. The CDR3 spans 16 residues. DNA for the CDR3: TGTGCCAGCAGCCATAAAGGGACAGGGTATAATTCACCCCTCCACTTT. It codes for CASSHKGTGYNSPLHF.

This sequence joins TRBV3-1 (or the pseudogene TRBV3-2) and TRBJ2-7; 9 positions match TRBD1. CDR1 LGHDT and CDR2 YNNKEL come from the germline V gene (reference sequence). The V segment lost 4 bases and the J segment 7 bases; nucleotides outside the gene matches: 8. The CDR3 contains 14 residues. CDR3 nucleotide sequence: TGTGCCAGCAGCCGACAGGACAGGGGCCAAGAGCAGTACTTC. Protein: CASSRQDRGQEQYF.

The J gene is TRBJ2-1, the V gene TRBV6-5, with 7 bases lining up with TRBD2. V lost 2 bases and J lost 1; bases outside the gene matches: 2. Germline V gene data show CDR1 as MNHEY and CDR2 as SVGAGI. This CDR3 spans 15 amino acids. The CDR3 protein is CASSYEGGSYNEQFF. For the CDR3, the DNA is TGTGCCAGCAGTTACGAGGGAGGGTCCTACAATGAGCAGTTCTTC.

V is TRBV7-8 and J is TRBJ1-1; the D is unclear. Trimming removed 1 base from V and 0 bases from J, with 18 bases in between. The CDR3 consists of 18 residues. CDR1 and CDR2 (germline): SGHVS, FQNEAQ. This CDR3 is CASSLVSGAANMNTEAFF. In DNA form, the CDR3 reads TGTGCCAGCAGCTTAGTGTCGGGAGCTGCTAATATGAACACTGAAGCTTTCTTT.

V usage is TRBV7-9 and J usage is TRBJ2-3; 7 bases line up with TRBD2. Germline CDR1 SEHNR, CDR2 FQNEAQ (reference sequence). J lost 0 bases, V lost 5 bases, and 5 bases had no gene match. The CDR3 covers 15 residues. The CDR3, as DNA: TGTGCCAGCAGCCTTAGCGGGCAAAGCACAGATACGCAGTATTTT. It specifies CASSLSGQSTDTQYF.

This clone occurred once. The rearrangement uses TRBV27 and TRBJ2-6, with 8 bases aligning to TRBD1. This CDR3 region has 16 residues. Looked up from germline, CDR1 is MNHEY and CDR2 is SMNVEV (reference sequence). V lost 2 bases, J lost 2 bases, and 2 bases stayed unmatched. Here the CDR3 reads CASSLMTGAGANVLTF. Here the CDR3 DNA reads TGTGCCAGCAGTTTAATGACAGGGGCTGGGGCCAACGTCCTGACTTTC.

The V call is TRBV5-4, the J call TRBJ2-7; 9 bases match TRBD1. Germline trimming cut 2 bases from V and 1 base from J; bases unmatched to any gene: 1. CDR3 length: 14 residues. Looked up from germline, CDR1 is SGHNT and CDR2 is YYREEE (reference sequence). The CDR3 reads CASSFGQGSYEQYF. CDR3 nucleotides: TGTGCCAGCAGCTTTGGACAGGGGTCCTACGAGCAGTACTTC.

The CDR3 DNA sequence: TGTGCCAGCAGTTACGGGTCAGGGGGTCTTAGCAATCAGCCCCAGCATTTT. Its protein product is CASSYGSGGLSNQPQHF. This chain links TRBV6-2 or TRBV6-3 with TRBJ1-5, with 7 nucleotides matching TRBD1. V lost 2 bases and J lost 0; bases outside the gene matches: 7. This CDR3 has 17 residues. Germline loops: CDR1 MNHEY, CDR2 SVGEGT.